This TCR beta chain was sequenced during a study of follicular helper T cells after annual influenza vaccination. General study findings and limits: Yearly vaccinations repeatedly recalled conserved clonotypes in ICOS+CD38+ cTfh.

V shed 3 bases and J 5 bases; nucleotides not matched to a gene: 2. There are 14 residues in the CDR3. Germline V gene lookup returns CDR1 SEHNR and CDR2 FQNEAQ (reference sequence). In regard to this clone: Its specificity is unknown.

The data were produced by immunoSEQ multiplex PCR, yet TCRdb's version contains in-frame clones alone and is incomplete. The table has 9,000 or so clones, roughly 80% seen once. Time point in this sample: 2015-2016 season, pre-vaccination. Donors were community-dwelling with no influenza vaccine in the prior 6 months. Blood volume per time point ranged from about 35 to 110 mL. The chain uses TRBV7-9 and TRBJ2-1, with 9 bases that match TRBD1. The source is an adult who received the influenza vaccine. The sequencing used CXCR5+ CD38- circulating T follicular helper cells from blood, collected on the day of influenza vaccination. Subset described: circulating Tfh, non-naive CD4+CXCR5+PD-1+ (ICOS+CD38+ or ICOS-CD38-). CDR3 loop: CASSFRQGDNEQFF. CDR3 nucleotides: TGTGCCAGCAGCTTCCGACAGGGGGACAATGAGCAGTTCTTC.